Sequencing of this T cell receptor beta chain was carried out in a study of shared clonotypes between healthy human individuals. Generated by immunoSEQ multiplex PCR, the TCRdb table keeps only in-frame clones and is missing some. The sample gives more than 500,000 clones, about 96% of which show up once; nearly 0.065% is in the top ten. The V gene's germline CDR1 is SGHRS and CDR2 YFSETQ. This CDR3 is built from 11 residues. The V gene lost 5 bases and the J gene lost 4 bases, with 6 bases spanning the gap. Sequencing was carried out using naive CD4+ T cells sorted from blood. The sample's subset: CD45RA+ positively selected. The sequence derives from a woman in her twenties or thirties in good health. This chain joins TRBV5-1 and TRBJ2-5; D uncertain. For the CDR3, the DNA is TGCGCCAGCAGAAGATTAGAGACCCAGTACTTC. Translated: CASRRLETQYF.